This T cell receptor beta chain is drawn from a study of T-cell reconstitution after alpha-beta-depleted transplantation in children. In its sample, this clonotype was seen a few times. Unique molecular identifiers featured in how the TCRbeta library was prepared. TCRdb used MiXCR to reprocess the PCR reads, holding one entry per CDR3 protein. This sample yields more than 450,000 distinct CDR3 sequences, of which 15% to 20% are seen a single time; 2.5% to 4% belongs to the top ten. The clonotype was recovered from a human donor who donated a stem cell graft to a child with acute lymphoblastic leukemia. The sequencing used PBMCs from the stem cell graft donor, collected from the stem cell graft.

CDR3 coding DNA: TGCGCCAGCAGCCAACCGGACAGGGGCTACGAGCAGTACTTC. Translating it yields CASSQPDRGYEQYF. The chain is built from TRBV4-1 and TRBJ2-7, with 9 nucleotides matching TRBD1. The length of the CDR3 is 14 residues. Unmatched junction bases numbered 2, after V lost 2 bases and J lost 3 bases. CDR1 MGHRA and CDR2 YSYEKL come from the germline V gene.